This TCR beta chain was found in a study of CD4 T cells in relation to SARS-CoV-2 and coronaviruses. Looking at the study overall: TCR beta CDR3s were sequenced after approximately 9-day antigen culture of PBMCs. Negative control cultures got HIV-1 Nef peptides or no peptide.

General study findings and limits: Around 60% of donors had memory CD4+ clonotypes crossrecognizing SARS-CoV-2 and common cold coronavirus spike. No donor gave both pre-pandemic and post-infection samples.

The table came from immunoSEQ multiplex PCR; TCRdb's copy has only in-frame clones and leaves some out. The table includes 25,000 to 30,000 clones, just under 75% detected once. Only one count was recorded for this clone. The antigen remains unidentified. Unexposed donor CD4+ T cells date from about 2011-2018, before the COVID-19 pandemic. The cells were cultured for over eight days before CD4+ T cells were isolated. The TCR comes from a human donor in good health. The sequenced sample was CD4+ T cells from PBMCs, cultured in vitro.

This CDR3 is CASSPPGALQQFF. As DNA, the CDR3 is TGTGCCAGCTCACCACCCGGGGCCCTCCAGCAGTTCTTC. The chain joins TRBV18 to TRBJ2-1; D tentatively reads TRBD1 or TRBD2 (5 bases each). Trimming pared 0 bases from V and 11 bases from J, leaving 11 bases between. Per the germline V gene, CDR1 is KGHSH and CDR2 is LQKENI. The CDR3 covers 13 residues.